This T cell receptor (beta chain) derives from a study of T cells in Graves' hyperthyroidism and ophthalmopathy. Findings and caveats of the study: Ophthalmopathy, which appeared later, was predicted by the model a median approximately six months before onset. Ophthalmopathy could be told apart from stable hyperthyroidism with a 13 V-J model.

Researchers took RNA transcripts and amplified the TCR beta CDR3 regions from them. TCR CDR3 regions were first amplified by RT-PCR with HTBI primers. TCRdb processed the multiplex PCR reads anew with MiXCR; each CDR3 protein has one entry. The sample has around 290,000 distinct CDR3 sequences, about an eighth seen once. Diagnostic assessment was based on clinical symptoms, serum thyroxine and TRAb, thyroid ultrasound and orbital computed tomography. Fresh 10 ml peripheral blood yielded PBMCs. V lost 5 bases and J lost 5, with 10 bases in between. From germline, CDR1 is GTSNPN and CDR2 SVGIG (reference sequence). The CDR3 covers 12 residues. At least ten counts were recorded for this clonotype. Its antigen is as yet unknown.

This sequence was found in a woman under 40 with Graves' hyperthyroidism that later progressed to Graves' ophthalmopathy. Material: blood. This chain links TRBV30 with TRBJ1-3; possibly TRBD1 for D (5 bases). The CDR3 sequence is CAWQGGRNTIYF. As DNA, the CDR3 is TGTGCCTGGCAGGGAGGTAGAAACACCATATATTTT.